This TCR beta chain was captured in a study of blood T cell repertoires in COVID-19. Assay: immunoSEQ multiplex PCR; the TCRdb copy retains only in-frame clones and omits some. The table shows around 360,000 clones, with around 87% occurring only once. V was pared by 0 bases and J by 0 bases, with 7 bases between. CDR1 is SGHRS and CDR2 is YFSETQ in the germline V gene. The CDR3 is made up of 16 amino acids. This TCR came from a woman aged 25 to 45 with COVID-19, enrolled during active disease. The chain recombines TRBV5-1 with TRBJ1-6; D unresolved. Sequencing used peripheral blood. The CDR3 DNA reads TGCGCCAGCAGCTTGGATCCGAGCTCCTATAATTCACCCCTCCACTTT. Amino acids: CASSLDPSSYNSPLHF. Using reference TRBV5-1 and TRBJ1-6 for the parts outside the CDR3, the full variable domain is KAGVTQTPRYLIKTRGQQVTLSCSPISGHRSVSWYQQTPGQGLQFLFEYFSETQRNKGNFPGRFSGRQFSNSRSEMNVSTLELGDSALYLCASSLDPSSYNSPLHFGNGTRLTVT.